The source of this T cell receptor (beta chain) is a study of T-cell memory formation after mild COVID-19. This CDR3 comprises 14 residues. The germline V gene has CDR1 LGHNA and CDR2 YNFKEQ. V gave up 5 bases and J gave up 4 bases; unmatched junction bases: 6. TCRdb re-called the 5' RACE reads through MiXCR, storing one row per CDR3 protein. This repertoire shows just over 350,000 distinct CDR3 sequences, 14% found once; its top ten account for about 22%. Worth noting for this clonotype: What it recognizes is unknown.

Study findings and constraints: Contracting CD8+ clones were enriched in EMRA, CD4+ mainly in CM and EM.

V is TRBV4-2 and J is TRBJ2-5; 8 bases are shared with TRBD2. The TCR originated in a man between 18 and 29 years old who had mild COVID-19 (a few samples of this study predate the infection). Cell type and time point are not known. Sequenced material: PBMCs or a T cell subset sorted from them (not recorded which). CDR3 DNA: TGTGCCAGCAGCGAGACTAGCGCAGGAGAGACCCAGTACTTC. Its translation: CASSETSAGETQYF.